Following are 20 T cell receptor beta chains from one sample sequenced in a study of T cell clusters in autoimmune cytopenias. One tube held mixed TRB-A and TRB-B primer pools for touch-down PCR. Each CDR3 protein gets one entry in TCRdb, which reprocessed the multiplex PCR reads and gives no DNA. This specimen shows 12,000 or so distinct CDR3 sequences; the ten leading clones hold about 3.1%. Each sample's input was 250 ng genomic DNA, 40,000 or so genome equivalents. The data also belong to a second study, concerning T cell repertoires in aging, cancer and after chemotherapy.

The source material was peripheral blood. All receptors come from a human donor in good health.

The chain employs TRBV12-3 or TRBV12-4 and TRBJ1-5; TCRdb reports TRBD1, a call that lacks DNA to check it against. CDR3 length: 14 residues. The CDR3 spells CASSGQGGNQPQHF.

The V and J genes are TRBV4-2 and TRBJ2-2; with no DNA, the TCRdb D assignment of TRBD2 cannot be verified. Per germline, CDR1 LGHNA and CDR2 YNFKEQ. This CDR3 is 15 amino acids long. The CDR3 here is CASSQDGGASGELFF.

This clonotype is medium-sized (0.01 to 0.1%) by frequency. V and J are TRBV20-1 and TRBJ1-6. The CDR3 totals 12 residues. CDR1 and CDR2 (germline): DFQATT, SNEGSKA (reference sequence). CDR3 in amino acids: CSVRAWNAPLHF.

This rearrangement joins TRBV4-1 to TRBJ2-7; TCRdb returns TRBD1, unconfirmable since there is no DNA. Looked up from germline, CDR1 is MGHRA and CDR2 is YSYEKL. This CDR3 has 15 residues. The CDR3 region is CASSLQGIRDHEQYF.

This clonotype is medium-sized (0.01 to 0.1%) by frequency. V gene TRBV19 combines with J gene TRBJ2-7; the TRBD1 assignment by TCRdb is unverifiable without DNA. The CDR3 spans 15 residues. Germline CDR1 reads LNHDA; CDR2 reads SQIVND (reference sequence). This CDR3 is CASSKTGFPGDEQYF.

This clonotype is identified as medium-sized from frequency. V gene TRBV6-5 combines with J gene TRBJ1-1. The CDR3 loop spans 15 amino acids. Germline V gene data show CDR1 as MNHEY and CDR2 as SVGAGI. CDR3 loop: CASSYFQGGGTEAFF.

The chain joins TRBV10-3 to TRBJ1-1; the TCRdb D gene call, TRBD1, has no DNA to confirm it. Germline CDR1 and CDR2: ENHRY and SYGVKD. This CDR3 comprises 15 residues. CDR3 amino acids: CAISESRQGLTEAFF.

The rearrangement joins TRBV10-3 to TRBJ1-1; TCRdb reports TRBD1, a call that lacks DNA to check it against. Germline lookup yields CDR1 ENHRY and CDR2 SYGVKD. The CDR3 covers 14 residues. The CDR3 loop is CATEPTEMNTEAFF.

Measured by frequency, this clonotype is medium-sized (0.01 to 0.1%). The chain has TRBV30 and TRBJ1-1. CDR1 is GTSNPN, CDR2 SVGIG, per germline (reference sequence). The CDR3 extends over 13 amino acids. The CDR3 region is CAWSVQLRAEAFF. Variable domain in full (rest from reference TRBV30 and TRBJ1-1): SQTIHQWPATLVQPVGSPLSLECTVEGTSNPNLYWYRQAAGRGLQLLFYSVGIGQISSEVPQNLSASRPQDRQFILSSKKLLLSDSGFYLCAWSVQLRAEAFFGQGTRLTVV.

This chain links TRBV25-1 with TRBJ1-1. The CDR3 consists of 12 residues. Germline CDR1 MGHDK, CDR2 SYGVNS. The chain's CDR3 is CASSGRNTEAFF. The full variable domain, its missing parts supplied by reference TRBV25-1 and TRBJ1-1, is EADIYQTPRYLVIGTGKKITLECSQTMGHDKMYWYQQDPGMELHLIHYSYGVNSTEKGDLSSESTVSRIRTEHFPLTLESARPSHTSQYLCASSGRNTEAFFGQGTRLTVV.

The chain uses TRBV7-3 and TRBJ2-2; TCRdb proposes TRBD1, but this gene call is untestable without DNA. CDR1 is SGHTA and CDR2 is FQGTGA in the germline V gene. The CDR3 runs 14 residues. The CDR3 region is CASSSGQGTGELFF.

This clonotype is labeled medium-sized based on frequency. V is TRBV11-2 and J is TRBJ2-6. The CDR3 loop spans 16 amino acids. Germline assignment: CDR1 SGHAT and CDR2 FQNNGV. The CDR3: CASSSDGGSGANVLTF.

V is TRBV30 and J is TRBJ1-6; TCRdb proposes TRBD1, but this gene call is untestable without DNA. CDR3 length: 14 residues. Germline lookup yields CDR1 GTSNPN and CDR2 SVGIG (reference sequence). The CDR3 protein is CAWSAGTTNSPLHF.

This clonotype is medium-sized by frequency. The CDR3 spells CASSFEGAGGELFF. The chain joins TRBV7-9 to TRBJ2-2; as DNA is missing, the TRBD1 call by TCRdb cannot be tested. CDR1 is SEHNR and CDR2 is FQNEAQ in the germline V gene (reference sequence). The CDR3 has 14 amino acids.

According to its frequency, this clonotype is medium-sized. The chain uses TRBV6-5 and TRBJ2-7. The CDR3 consists of 12 residues. Germline V gene sequence: CDR1 MNHEY, CDR2 SVGAGI. The CDR3: CASSSYSYEQYF.

The V and J genes are TRBV7-2 and TRBJ2-6; with no DNA, the TCRdb D assignment of TRBD1 cannot be verified. The V gene's germline CDR1 is SGHTA and CDR2 FQGNSA. The CDR3 is 18 residues long. The chain's CDR3 is CASSLGGRMGSGANVLTF.

The rearrangement joins TRBV7-9 to TRBJ2-7; TCRdb designates TRBD2, a call that cannot be tested without DNA. CDR1 is SEHNR, CDR2 FQNEAQ, per germline (reference sequence). The CDR3 covers 14 residues. CDR3 loop: CASTGLAGEYEQYF.

CDR3 in amino acids: CASSLWDTTNTGELFF. The chain uses TRBV28 and TRBJ2-2; the D call from TCRdb, TRBD1, cannot be confirmed without DNA. This CDR3 has 16 amino acids. CDR1 MDHEN and CDR2 SYDVKM come from the germline V gene. Filled out from reference TRBV28 and TRBJ2-2, the complete variable domain reads DVKVTQSSRYLVKRTGEKVFLECVQDMDHENMFWYRQDPGLGLRLIYFSYDVKMKEKGDIPEGYSVSREKKERFSLILESASTNQTSMYLCASSLWDTTNTGELFFGEGSRLTVL.

According to its frequency, this clonotype is medium-sized. This chain joins TRBV27 and TRBJ1-6. The V gene's germline CDR1 is MNHEY and CDR2 SMNVEV (reference sequence). The CDR3 contains 14 residues. The CDR3 loop reads CASSFGLGGSPLHF.

The chain has TRBV5-6 and TRBJ1-5. The germline V gene encodes CDR1 SGHDT and CDR2 YYEEEE. CDR3 size: 13 residues. This chain's CDR3 is CASSLGSNQPQHF. The full variable domain, with the rest looked up from reference TRBV5-6 and TRBJ1-5, is DAGVTQSPTHLIKTRGQQVTLRCSPKSGHDTVSWYQQALGQGPQFIFQYYEEEERQRGNFPDRFSGHQFPNYSSELNVNALLLGDSALYLCASSLGSNQPQHFGDGTRLSIL.